One and the same sample provided the 6 T cell receptor beta chains below, sequenced in a study of human T cells and chemical hapten exposure. Time point in this sample: pre-sensitization, week 0. Treatment reported: therapeutic diphenylcyclopropenone sensitization with weekly scalp DPC. TCRdb processed the RACE reads anew with MiXCR; each CDR3 protein has one entry. The data show 300,000 to 450,000 distinct CDR3 sequences, roughly 6% seen once. Material: whole blood, obtained in connection with sensitization to the hapten diphenylcyclopropenone (DPC). These TCRs come from a woman younger than 35 with alopecia areata. Some clones in this sample may be carry-over from other donors' samples.

The table lists this clonotype with a few counts. This chain uses TRBV7-2 with TRBJ2-1, with D perhaps TRBD2 (6 bases). The germline CDR1 and CDR2 sequences are SGHTA and FQGNSA. CDR3 size: 14 residues. V was pared by 8 bases and J by 5 bases, with 16 bases between. DNA for the CDR3: TGTGCCAGCGGAAAACTTAGCGGAAACAATGAGCAGTTCTTC. Protein product: CASGKLSGNNEQFF.

V and J are TRBV28 and TRBJ2-3; TRBD2 matches 11 bases. Losses at the gene ends were 5 bases for V and 3 bases for J; bases not matched to a gene: 16. This CDR3 has 19 residues. The germline CDR1 and CDR2 sequences are MDHEN and SYDVKM. The chain's CDR3 is CASSTREADTSGGTDTQYF. The CDR3 DNA sequence: TGTGCCAGCAGTACTCGAGAAGCAGATACTAGCGGGGGAACAGATACGCAGTATTTT.

This clonotype came up a few times. This rearrangement joins TRBV11-2 to TRBJ2-3; D possibly corresponds to TRBD2 (6 bases). The CDR3 is 14 residues long. Germline values: CDR1 SGHAT, CDR2 FQNNGV. V lost 7 bases, J lost 0 bases, and 11 bases lay in between. In DNA, the CDR3 is TGTGCCAGCACCCGACTAGAAAGCACAGATACGCAGTATTTT. Encoded protein: CASTRLESTDTQYF.

This clonotype appeared many times. One end of the junction fails to match germline, which may point to a read error. The chain joins TRBV7-7 to TRBJ1-6; 8 nucleotides align to TRBD1. The V gene's germline CDR1 is SSHAT and CDR2 FNYEAQ (reference sequence). The CDR3 is 23 amino acids. CDR3 sequence reads: CASSSGQRLRQGSMSSYNSPLHF. CDR3 DNA: TGTGCTAGCAGCTCGGGACAACGTCTGAGACAGGGGTCCATGAGCTCCTATAATTCACCCCTCCACTTT. Using reference TRBV7-7 and TRBJ1-6 for the parts outside the CDR3, the full variable domain is GAGVSQSPRYKVTKRGQDVTLRCDPISSHATLYWYQQALGQGPEFLTYFNYEAQPDKSGLPSDRFSAERPEGSISTLTIQRTEQRDSAMYRCASSSGQRLRQGSMSSYNSPLHFGNGTRLTVT.

This clonotype was observed a few times. CDR3 bases: TGTGCCAGCAGCCTTGACAGGCCGTTCAATCAGCCCCAGCATTTT. Protein: CASSLDRPFNQPQHF. The chain couples TRBV7-9 to TRBJ1-5; D may be TRBD1 (6 bases). Per the germline V gene, CDR1 is SEHNR and CDR2 is FQNEAQ (reference sequence). The CDR3 contains 15 residues. V was pared by 5 bases and J by 3 bases, with 14 bases between.

This clonotype was observed at least ten times. The chain employs TRBV5-5 and TRBJ2-7; D may be TRBD1 or TRBD2 (5 bases each). V was trimmed by 0 bases and J by 2 bases, leaving 15 bases between them. This CDR3 contains 16 residues. CDR1 is SGHKS, CDR2 YYEKEE, per germline (reference sequence). DNA of the CDR3: TGTGCCAGCAGCTTGGCATCGGGGCAGGAAACCTACGAGCAGTACTTC. Translation: CASSLASGQETYEQYF.